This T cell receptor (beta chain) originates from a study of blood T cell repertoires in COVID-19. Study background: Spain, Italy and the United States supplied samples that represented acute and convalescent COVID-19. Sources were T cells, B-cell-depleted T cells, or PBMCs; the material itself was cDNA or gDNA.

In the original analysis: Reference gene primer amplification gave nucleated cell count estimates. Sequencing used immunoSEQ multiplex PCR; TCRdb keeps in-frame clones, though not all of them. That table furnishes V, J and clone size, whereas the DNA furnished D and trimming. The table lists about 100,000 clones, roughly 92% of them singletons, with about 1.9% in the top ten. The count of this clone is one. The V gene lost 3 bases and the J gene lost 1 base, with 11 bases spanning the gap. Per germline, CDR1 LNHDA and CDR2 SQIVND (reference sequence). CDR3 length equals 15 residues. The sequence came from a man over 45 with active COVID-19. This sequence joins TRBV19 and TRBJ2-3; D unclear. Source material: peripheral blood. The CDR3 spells CASSIRRIGTDTQYF. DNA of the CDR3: TGTGCCAGTAGTATCCGGCGGATCGGCACAGATACGCAGTATTTT.